This T cell receptor beta chain comes out of a study of shared clonotypes between healthy human individuals. The naive CD8 population came from CD45RO-negative cells selected for CCR7, without terminally differentiated effector memory CD45RA+ cells. This clone showed up just once. Genomic DNA (from each subset) was split evenly across several immunoSEQ plates. Some clones are missing from TCRdb's copy, which holds only in-frame ones; the method was immunoSEQ multiplex PCR. The data contain 550,000 to 750,000 clones, roughly 95% of them singletons. Trimming shortened V by 5 bases and J by 6 bases, and 16 bases separated the two germline ends. This CDR3 is built from 14 residues. CDR1 and CDR2 (germline): PRHDT, FYEKMQ (reference sequence).

The sample comprised naive CD8+ T cells sorted from blood. The chain recombines TRBV13 with TRBJ1-1, with D possibly matching TRBD1 (5 bases). This receptor was obtained from a woman aged 30 to 39 in good health. The CDR3 loop is CASSPGRGRAEAFF. The CDR3 DNA follows: TGTGCCAGCAGCCCAGGACGGGGGAGAGCTGAAGCTTTCTTT.